This TCR beta chain was identified in a study of OX40 agonist ivuxolimab in advanced cancers. On cycle 4 day 1 and cycle 7 day 1, as well as at baseline, blood was sampled. The method was immunoSEQ multiplex PCR; TCRdb's version includes in-frame clones alone and lacks a portion of them. The sample includes 45,000 to 60,000 clones, about nine tenths of them seen just once. With respect to this clone: Its specificity is unknown.

V lost 3 bases, J lost 2 bases, and 14 bases lay in between. This CDR3 spans 15 amino acids. The germline gives CDR1 MDHEN, CDR2 SYDVKM. General study points: The study observed clonal expansion of CD4+ and CD8+ blood T cells by week 6 at 0.1 to 3.0 mg/kg.

This specimen was CD4+ or CD8+ T cells sorted from blood, taken in a trial of the OX40 agonist ivuxolimab. J is TRBJ2-7 and V is TRBV28; possible D gene TRBD1, 6 bases. The TCR sequence derives from an adult with an advanced solid tumor such as melanoma, head and neck, liver or kidney cancer. CDR3 sequence reads: CASSLYRTATYEQYF. The CDR3 DNA reads as TGTGCCAGCAGTTTGTACCGGACAGCCACCTACGAGCAGTACTTC. Full variable domain (rest looked up from reference TRBV28 and TRBJ2-7): DVKVTQSSRYLVKRTGEKVFLECVQDMDHENMFWYRQDPGLGLRLIYFSYDVKMKEKGDIPEGYSVSREKKERFSLILESASTNQTSMYLCASSLYRTATYEQYFGPGTRLTVT.